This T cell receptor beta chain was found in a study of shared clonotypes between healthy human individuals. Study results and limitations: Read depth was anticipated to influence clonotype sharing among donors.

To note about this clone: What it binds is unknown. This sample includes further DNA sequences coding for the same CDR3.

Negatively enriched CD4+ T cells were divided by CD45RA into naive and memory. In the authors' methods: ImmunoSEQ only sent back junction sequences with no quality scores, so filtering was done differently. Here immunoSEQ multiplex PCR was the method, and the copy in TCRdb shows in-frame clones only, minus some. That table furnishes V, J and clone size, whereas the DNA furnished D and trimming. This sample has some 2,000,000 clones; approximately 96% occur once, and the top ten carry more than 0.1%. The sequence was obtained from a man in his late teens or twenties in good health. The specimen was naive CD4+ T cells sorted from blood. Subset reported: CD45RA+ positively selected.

The CDR3 coding sequence is TGTGCCATCAGTGAGTCTGCGTTGGAGACCCAGTACTTC. It codes for CAISESALETQYF. V usage is TRBV10-3 and J usage is TRBJ2-5; no reliable D call. There are 13 residues in the CDR3. Germline CDR1 ENHRY, CDR2 SYGVKD. Trimming cost V 0 bases and J 5 bases, with 7 bases left between them.